The 14 T cell receptor beta chains reported below all come from one sample, sequenced in a study of memory CD4+ T cells and cytomegalovirus serostatus. Sequencing used immunoSEQ multiplex PCR; TCRdb keeps in-frame clones, though not all of them. The sample records approximately 63,000 clones, 80% being singletons. The sort gate was single viable CD3+CD4+CD8-CD45RO+ cells for memory CD4+ T cells. The sample comprised memory CD4+ T cells from blood. Receptor source: an adult in good health and CMV-seronegative. Some clones in this sample may be carry-over from other donors' samples.

In its sample, this clone was seen once. V is TRBV7-2 and J is TRBJ1-1; no reliable D call. Germline V gene data show CDR1 as SGHTA and CDR2 as FQGNSA. The V and J ends lost 1 base and 4 bases respectively, with 13 bases between them. This CDR3 comprises 15 residues. The CDR3, as DNA: TGTGCCAGCAGCTTAGTAGGCGGAGGCGGCACTGAAGCTTTCTTT. Translated, it gives CASSLVGGGGTEAFF.

This rearrangement joins TRBV16 to TRBJ1-5; D gene unclear. Per germline, CDR1 KGHSY and CDR2 FQNENV. The CDR3 is 14 amino acids. The ends were cut back, 2 bases at V and 4 bases at J, with 9 bases in the middle. The CDR3 loop reads CASSQAIENQPQHF. In nucleotides, the CDR3 is TGTGCCAGCAGCCAAGCAATCGAAAATCAGCCCCAGCATTTT.

This chain connects TRBV6-5 to TRBJ2-3; 8 bases align to TRBD2. The CDR3 is made up of 15 amino acids. Germline trimming cut 0 bases from V and 2 bases from J; bases unmatched to any gene: 1. Germline CDR1 is MNHEY and CDR2 is SVGAGI. The CDR3 region is CASSYSTSATDTQYF. CDR3 DNA: TGTGCCAGCAGTTACTCGACTAGCGCCACAGATACGCAGTATTTT.

The rearrangement uses TRBV5-1 and TRBJ1-2; a possible D gene is TRBD1 (5 bases). This CDR3 is built from 15 residues. CDR1 SGHRS and CDR2 YFSETQ come from the germline V gene. V lost 0 bases and J 0 bases, leaving 9 bases between the germline ends. CDR3 in amino acids: CASSLGQLANYGYTF. The CDR3 DNA follows: TGCGCCAGCAGCTTGGGACAGCTAGCTAACTATGGCTACACCTTC.

The chain recombines TRBV5-6 with TRBJ1-3; TRBD1 matches at 8 bases. Trimming cost V 3 bases and J 0 bases; bases outside gene matches: 11. Germline V gene lookup returns CDR1 SGHDT and CDR2 YYEEEE. The CDR3 runs 18 residues. The CDR3 loop reads CASSSAGTGLLSGNTIYF. The CDR3 bases are TGTGCCAGCAGCTCCGCTGGGACAGGCCTTCTCTCTGGAAACACCATATATTTT.

This clone was counted between two and nine times. V gene TRBV6-4 combines with J gene TRBJ2-3, with D perhaps TRBD2 (5 bases). With 6 bases removed from V and 3 bases from J, the gap between germline ends came to 13 bases. CDR1 MRHNA and CDR2 SNTAGT come from the germline V gene. CDR3 length: 14 residues. The CDR3 DNA reads TGTGCCAGCAGCGCGGGTGACGATACAGATACGCAGTATTTT. Amino acids: CASSAGDDTDTQYF.

This chain connects TRBV5-8 to TRBJ2-4; TRBD1 is a possible D gene (6 bases). V was shortened by 5 bases and J by 5 bases, with 14 bases between the two germline ends. Germline CDR1 SGHTS, CDR2 YDEGEE. The CDR3 is 14 amino acids. In nucleotides, the CDR3 is TGTGCCAGCAGGGGGGCCGGGACCCAAAACATTCAGTACTTC. Encoded protein: CASRGAGTQNIQYF. Supplemented by reference TRBV5-8 and TRBJ2-4, the full variable domain reads EAGVTQSPTHLIKTRGQQATLRCSPISGHTSVYWYQQALGLGLQFLLWYDEGEERNRGNFPPRFSGRQFPNYSSELNVNALELEDSALYLCASRGAGTQNIQYFGAGTRLSVL.

The rearrangement links TRBV27 to TRBJ2-7; TRBD2 aligns across 8 bases. V shed 4 bases, J shed 4 bases, and the junction held 6 bases outside the gene matches. The CDR3 loop spans 14 amino acids. Germline CDR1 reads MNHEY; CDR2 reads SMNVEV (reference sequence). CDR3 amino acids: CASSSRGGIYEQYF. For the CDR3, the DNA is TGTGCCAGCAGTTCCCGCGGGGGGATATACGAGCAGTACTTC.

This chain connects TRBV7-9 to TRBJ1-2, with D hard to call. V was pared by 5 bases and J by 0 bases, with 10 bases between. Germline V gives CDR1 SEHNR, CDR2 FQNEAQ (reference sequence). This CDR3 has 14 residues. The CDR3 DNA reads TGTGCCAGCAGCGAGGGAAATACTAACTATGGCTACACCTTC. It codes for CASSEGNTNYGYTF.

J is TRBJ2-5 and V is TRBV9; a weak D match, TRBD1 (6 bases). The V gene lost 3 bases and the J gene lost 5 bases, with 17 bases spanning the gap. The V gene's germline CDR1 is SGDLS and CDR2 YYNGEE. The CDR3 length is 15 residues. CDR3 nucleotides: TGTGCCAGCAGCGGGGGACATGGACAAGGGGAGACCCAGTACTTC. Amino acid sequence: CASSGGHGQGETQYF.

The J gene is TRBJ1-2, the V gene TRBV27; D is perhaps TRBD1 (6 bases). This CDR3 has 14 residues. The germline V and J ends were trimmed by 5 bases and 2 bases, with 12 bases remaining between them. The germline CDR1 and CDR2 sequences are MNHEY and SMNVEV (reference sequence). CDR3 coding DNA: TGTGCCAGCAGTCTACAGGGCCCAAACTATGGCTACACCTTC. This translates into CASSLQGPNYGYTF.

This clone occurred a few times. The V and J genes are TRBV5-4 and TRBJ2-7, with unresolved D. The CDR3 spans 12 residues. The germline gives CDR1 SGHNT, CDR2 YYREEE (reference sequence). Between the trimmed V and J ends, which lost 2 bases and 6 bases, there was a span of 9 bases. The CDR3 reads CASSFICVEQYF. The CDR3 region has the DNA TGTGCCAGCAGCTTTATCTGCGTCGAGCAGTACTTC.

The chain carries TRBV5-5 and TRBJ1-4; possible D gene TRBD1, 5 bases. Trimming took off 1 base at V and 8 bases at J, with 15 bases between the two ends. Germline V lookup: CDR1 SGHKS, CDR2 YYEKEE (reference sequence). This CDR3 has 15 residues. Here the CDR3 reads CASSLLGVVSEKLFF. The CDR3 bases are TGTGCCAGCAGCTTGTTGGGGGTAGTAAGCGAAAAACTGTTTTTT.

The rearrangement joins TRBV29-1 to TRBJ1-5, with 7 positions matching TRBD1. The CDR3 runs 13 residues. The trim removed 5 bases at V and 2 bases at J, leaving 3 bases unmatched. Per the germline V gene, CDR1 is SQVTM and CDR2 is ANQGSEA. The CDR3 region is CSVYTGGNQPQHF. The CDR3 region has the DNA TGCAGCGTTTACACAGGGGGCAATCAGCCCCAGCATTTT.